This record concerns one T cell receptor beta chain sequence. The data stem from a study of blood T cell repertoires in COVID-19. Study as a whole: Donors in the United States, Italy and Spain gave samples during acute or convalescent COVID-19. Sources were T cells, B-cell-depleted T cells, or PBMCs; the material itself was cDNA or gDNA.

J lost 2 bases, V lost 6 bases, and 6 bases had no gene match. The germline V gene has CDR1 SGHAT and CDR2 FQDESV (reference sequence). The CDR3 extends over 15 amino acids. In the authors' workflow: Amplified reference gene primers provided the basis for estimating nucleated cell counts. Clones were read by immunoSEQ multiplex PCR, and TCRdb kept only the in-frame ones, dropping some. The DNA was the basis for D and trimming; V, J and clone size are from that table. The table has roughly 100,000 clones, roughly 82% seen once. Sequencing input: peripheral blood. J is TRBJ2-3 and V is TRBV11-1; 9 nucleotides match TRBD2. This clonotype was sampled from a human donor in a cohort sampled during active COVID-19. The CDR3 DNA reads TGTGCCAGCAGTTATAGCGGGGGAGTCACAGATACGCAGTATTTT. Translation: CASSYSGGVTDTQYF.